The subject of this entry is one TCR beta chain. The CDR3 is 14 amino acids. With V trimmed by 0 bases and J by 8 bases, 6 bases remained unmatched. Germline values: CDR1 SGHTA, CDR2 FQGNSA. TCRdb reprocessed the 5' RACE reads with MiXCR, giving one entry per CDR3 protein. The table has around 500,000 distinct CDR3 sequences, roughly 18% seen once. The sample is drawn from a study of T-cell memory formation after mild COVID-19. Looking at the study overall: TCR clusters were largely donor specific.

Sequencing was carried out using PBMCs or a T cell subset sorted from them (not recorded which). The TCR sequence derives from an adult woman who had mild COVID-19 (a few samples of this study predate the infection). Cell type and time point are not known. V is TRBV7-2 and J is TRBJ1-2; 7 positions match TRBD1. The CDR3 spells CASSLAGTAVGYTF. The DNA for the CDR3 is TGTGCCAGCAGCTTAGCCGGGACAGCGGTAGGCTACACCTTC.